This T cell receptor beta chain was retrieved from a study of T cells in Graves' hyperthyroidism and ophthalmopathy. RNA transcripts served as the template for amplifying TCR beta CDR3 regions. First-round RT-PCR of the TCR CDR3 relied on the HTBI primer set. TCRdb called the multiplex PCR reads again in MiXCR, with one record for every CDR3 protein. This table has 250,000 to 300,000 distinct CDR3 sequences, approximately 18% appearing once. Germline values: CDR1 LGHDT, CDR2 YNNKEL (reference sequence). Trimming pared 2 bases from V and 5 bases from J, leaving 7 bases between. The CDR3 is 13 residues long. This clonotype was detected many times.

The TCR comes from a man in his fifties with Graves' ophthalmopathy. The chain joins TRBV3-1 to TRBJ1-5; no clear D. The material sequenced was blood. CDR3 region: CASSQFVDQPQHF. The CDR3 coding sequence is TGTGCCAGCAGCCAATTTGTCGATCAGCCCCAGCATTTT. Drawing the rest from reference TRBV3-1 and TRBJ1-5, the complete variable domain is DTAVSQTPKYLVTQMGNDKSIKCEQNLGHDTMYWYKQDSKKFLKIMFSYNNKELIINETVPNRFSPKSPDKAHLNLHINSLELGDSAVYFCASSQFVDQPQHFGDGTRLSIL.